A selection of T cell receptor beta chains follows, all from one sample in a study of cytomegalovirus exposure and HLA in healthy donors. The method was immunoSEQ multiplex PCR; TCRdb's version includes in-frame clones alone and lacks a portion of them. The table lists around 55,000 clones, approximately 71% of them singletons, with approximately 35% in the top ten. Sequencing input: PBMCs. These receptors were collected from a man aged 40-49 years in good health and CMV-seropositive. CDR3s leave out the opening cysteine and the closing phenylalanine or tryptophan. Not all rows give a size; the values are once, few, many and, for expanded clones, a class.

clone_size	v_call	j_call	cdr3_aa
-	TRBV9	TRBJ2-1	ASSVIAEGNEQF
-	TRBV7-9	TRBJ1-3	ASSPAGIRSGNTIY
-	TRBV11-2	TRBJ2-7	ASSINPGQLYEQY
few	TRBV19	TRBJ2-4	ASSPDRVTNIQY
-	TRBV5-1	TRBJ2-1	ASSPGTTNEQF
few	TRBV18	TRBJ1-1	ASSPREVPNTEAF
-	TRBV19	TRBJ2-7	ASSVRGSYEQY
-	TRBV4-3	TRBJ1-6	ASSQDGTGIYNSPLH
-	TRBV19	TRBJ1-1	ASSRRRGGQGRGNTEAF
once	TRBV29-1	TRBJ1-1	SVEGWGTGLGTEAF
-	TRBV6-5	TRBJ2-4	ASSYSDRKNIQY
-	TRBV7-3	TRBJ2-3	ASSFDRGGADTQY
few	TRBV6-6	TRBJ1-1	ASSYRDRAVAF
-	TRBV10-2	TRBJ1-2	ASTSLQGSGGYT
-	TRBV29-1	TRBJ1-1	SVDGGNTEAF
-	TRBV7-7	TRBJ2-2	ASSLGQGWDTGELF
-	TRBV19	TRBJ1-5	ASSTGTGGGQPQH
-	TRBV5-1	TRBJ2-7	ASSRDRESEQY
few	TRBV5-1	TRBJ2-7	ASSFGLVAAYEQY
-	TRBV7-2	TRBJ2-7	ASSSSQVLTYEQY
once	TRBV5-6	TRBJ1-3	ASSRTASGNTIY
-	TRBV6-1	TRBJ2-5	ASSGLGGPGETQY
-	TRBV30	TRBJ2-5	AWSVQGKETQY
few	TRBV6-5	TRBJ2-1	AVQGVDEQF
-	TRBV12-5	TRBJ2-1	ASGPPGQGYNEQF
-	TRBV6-5	TRBJ2-1	ASSSNRGNLLNEQF
-	TRBV5-4	TRBJ2-3	ASSLETGYDTQY
-	TRBV5-6	TRBJ1-2	ASSRTIYDGYT
-	TRBV7-9	TRBJ1-2	ASRDGLKNYGYT
once	TRBV5-8	TRBJ2-5	ASSRQETQY
-	TRBV9	TRBJ2-2	ASSVEGQPTGELF
-	TRBV4-3	TRBJ2-7	ASSQDMGEGIEQY